This T cell receptor beta chain was captured in a study of cytomegalovirus exposure and HLA in healthy donors. As to this clone: Compared with germline, one end of the junction differs, possibly owing to a read error.

It was with 60 Vbeta and 13 Jbeta primers that the PCR ran. Here immunoSEQ multiplex PCR was the method, and the copy in TCRdb shows in-frame clones only, minus some. Among around 140,000 clones, 65% to 80% were seen once, and the ten largest hold about 4.3%. Germline lookup yields CDR1 SEHNR and CDR2 FQNEAQ (reference sequence). The CDR3 totals 13 residues. The chain links TRBV7-9 to TRBJ2-1; the match to TRBD2 covers 8 bases. The source of this sequence is a male donor in good health and CMV-seropositive. Sequenced input: PBMCs. The CDR3 is CSSSLKIAGEQFF. The CDR3 DNA reads TGTTCCAGCAGCTTGAAAATAGCGGGGGAGCAGTTCTTC.